This is a list of T cell receptor beta chains from one sample in a study of blood T cell repertoires in COVID-19. Only in-frame clones appear in the TCRdb table, and some are missing; sequencing was by immunoSEQ multiplex PCR. The sample gives about 220,000 clones, 85% to 90% of which show up once; around 16% is in the top ten. The specimen sequenced was PBMCs or T cells enriched from blood (not recorded which). Receptors were obtained from a man aged 25 to 40 who had been exposed to COVID-19. The CDR3 runs from the conserved cysteine through the conserved F or W. The D gene is left open where the match is weak. For some rows the clone size is stated as once, few or many, or as a class when expanded; others skip it.

cdr3_length: 16
clone_size: NA
v_call: TRBV2
d_call: TRBD1
j_call: TRBJ1-6
cdr3_nt: TGTGCCAGCAGTGACGACAGGGGAAGCTATAATTCACCCCTCCACTTT
cdr3_aa: CASSDDRGSYNSPLHF

cdr3_length: 16
clone_size: NA
v_call: TRBV7-2
d_call: TRBD1
j_call: TRBJ1-3
cdr3_nt: TGTGCCAGCAGCCCAAACAGGGGTAACTCTGGAAACACCATATATTTT
cdr3_aa: CASSPNRGNSGNTIYF

cdr3_length: 14
clone_size: NA
v_call: TRBV6-5
d_call: NA
j_call: TRBJ1-6
cdr3_nt: TGTGCCAGCTCAGGACAGCCATTTAATTCACCCCTCCACTTT
cdr3_aa: CASSGQPFNSPLHF

cdr3_length: 16
clone_size: NA
v_call: TRBV18
d_call: TRBD1
j_call: TRBJ1-6
cdr3_nt: TGTGCCAGCTCAGCAACCTCCCCAGGGGGGAATTCACCCCTCCACTTT
cdr3_aa: CASSATSPGGNSPLHF

cdr3_length: 11
clone_size: NA
v_call: TRBV20-1
d_call: NA
j_call: TRBJ1-2
cdr3_nt: TGCAGTGCAACTGACTTCTATGGCTACACCTTC
cdr3_aa: CSATDFYGYTF

cdr3_length: 15
clone_size: NA
v_call: TRBV19
d_call: NA
j_call: TRBJ1-5
cdr3_nt: TGTGCCAGTAGTATAGGTAGGCAGGGCAATCAGCCCCAGCATTTT
cdr3_aa: CASSIGRQGNQPQHF

cdr3_length: 16
clone_size: NA
v_call: TRBV4-1
d_call: NA
j_call: TRBJ2-7
cdr3_nt: TGCGCCAGCAGCCAGGAGAAAGGGGTGCGGACCTACGAGCAGTACTTC
cdr3_aa: CASSQEKGVRTYEQYF

cdr3_length: 17
clone_size: NA
v_call: TRBV11-2
d_call: TRBD1
j_call: TRBJ1-3
cdr3_nt: TGTGCCAGCAGCTTAGTTGGGGACAGGGGACTTGGAAACACCATATATTTT
cdr3_aa: CASSLVGDRGLGNTIYF

cdr3_length: 14
clone_size: NA
v_call: TRBV3-1/TRBV3-2
d_call: NA
j_call: TRBJ1-1
cdr3_nt: TGTGCCAGCACTAAACAGGGAGGGGACACTGAAGCTTTCTTT
cdr3_aa: CASTKQGGDTEAFF

cdr3_length: 14
clone_size: NA
v_call: TRBV5-1
d_call: NA
j_call: TRBJ1-2
cdr3_nt: TGCGCCAGCAGCTTGGACAGGTTTAACTATGGCTACACCTTC
cdr3_aa: CASSLDRFNYGYTF

cdr3_length: 14
clone_size: NA
v_call: TRBV5-1
d_call: NA
j_call: TRBJ1-4
cdr3_nt: TGCGCCAGCAGCTTAGAGGATGGGGCTGAAAAACTGTTTTTT
cdr3_aa: CASSLEDGAEKLFF

cdr3_length: 16
clone_size: NA
v_call: TRBV27
d_call: TRBD1
j_call: TRBJ2-1
cdr3_nt: TGTGCCAGCAGTTCCCTCGGGACAGGGTTCAACAATGAGCAGTTCTTC
cdr3_aa: CASSSLGTGFNNEQFF

cdr3_length: 16
clone_size: NA
v_call: TRBV5-1
d_call: NA
j_call: TRBJ2-2
cdr3_nt: TGCGCCAGCAGCTTGGACGGGGGACCGAACACCGGGGAGCTGTTTTTT
cdr3_aa: CASSLDGGPNTGELFF

cdr3_length: 14
clone_size: NA
v_call: TRBV11-2
d_call: TRBD2
j_call: TRBJ2-7
cdr3_nt: TGTGCCAGCAGCTTAGCAGGCGGGGGGTACGAGCAGTACTTC
cdr3_aa: CASSLAGGGYEQYF

cdr3_length: 12
clone_size: NA
v_call: TRBV5-4
d_call: NA
j_call: TRBJ2-3
cdr3_nt: TGTGCCAGCAGCTTGCAGACAGATACGCAGTATTTT
cdr3_aa: CASSLQTDTQYF

cdr3_length: 17
clone_size: NA
v_call: TRBV4-1
d_call: NA
j_call: TRBJ2-7
cdr3_nt: TGCGCCAGCAGCCAAGAACCCCCCGGGGGGCGACAGGACGAGCAGTACTTC
cdr3_aa: CASSQEPPGGRQDEQYF

cdr3_length: 14
clone_size: NA
v_call: TRBV5-1
d_call: NA
j_call: TRBJ2-1
cdr3_nt: TGCGCCAGCCAGCGAGTGAGCTCCTACAATGAGCAGTTCTTC
cdr3_aa: CASQRVSSYNEQFF

cdr3_length: 13
clone_size: NA
v_call: TRBV10-3
d_call: NA
j_call: TRBJ1-2
cdr3_nt: TGTGCCTCCGGCCCGGGGGGGGGCTATGGCTACACCTTC
cdr3_aa: CASGPGGGYGYTF

cdr3_length: 15
clone_size: NA
v_call: TRBV4-3
d_call: NA
j_call: TRBJ2-5
cdr3_nt: TGCGCCAGCAGCCAAGATAGAGGCGGTGGAGAGACCCAGTACTTC
cdr3_aa: CASSQDRGGGETQYF

cdr3_length: 12
clone_size: few
v_call: TRBV4-1
d_call: NA
j_call: TRBJ1-2
cdr3_nt: TGCGCCAGCAGCCAATTCCCGGATGGCTACACCTTC
cdr3_aa: CASSQFPDGYTF

cdr3_length: 13
clone_size: few
v_call: TRBV19
d_call: TRBD1
j_call: TRBJ1-2
cdr3_nt: TGTGCCAGTAGTCGACAGGGGGCGGTGGGCTACACCTTC
cdr3_aa: CASSRQGAVGYTF

cdr3_length: 15
clone_size: NA
v_call: TRBV6-4
d_call: TRBD2
j_call: TRBJ2-6
cdr3_nt: TGTGCCAGCGGGGAGGGAACCTCTGGGGCCAACGTCCTGACTTTC
cdr3_aa: CASGEGTSGANVLTF

cdr3_length: 15
clone_size: NA
v_call: TRBV5-4
d_call: TRBD1
j_call: TRBJ2-2
cdr3_nt: TGTGCCAGCAGCCTTCAGGACAGGGGCCACGGGGAGCTGTTTTTT
cdr3_aa: CASSLQDRGHGELFF

cdr3_length: 13
clone_size: once
v_call: TRBV20-1
d_call: NA
j_call: TRBJ1-5
cdr3_nt: TGCAGTGCTAGTCGGGGTCGGGGTCAGCCCCAGCATTTT
cdr3_aa: CSASRGRGQPQHF

cdr3_length: 14
clone_size: once
v_call: TRBV2
d_call: NA
j_call: TRBJ1-2
cdr3_nt: TGTGCCAGCAGTCCGGGTCCCGTATCCCATGGCTACACCTTC
cdr3_aa: CASSPGPVSHGYTF

cdr3_length: 15
clone_size: NA
v_call: TRBV5-1
d_call: NA
j_call: TRBJ1-1
cdr3_nt: TGCGCCAGCAGCTTGAGCGGCACGTTGAACACTGAAGCTTTCTTT
cdr3_aa: CASSLSGTLNTEAFF

cdr3_length: 16
clone_size: once
v_call: TRBV7-9
d_call: NA
j_call: TRBJ1-3
cdr3_nt: TGTGCCAGCAGCTTAGCGCTCATGACTCAGTGGAACACCATATATTTT
cdr3_aa: CASSLALMTQWNTIYF

cdr3_length: 13
clone_size: NA
v_call: TRBV5-1
d_call: TRBD1
j_call: TRBJ2-2
cdr3_nt: TGCGCCACCGGGACAGGGGGCTCCGGGGAGCTGTTTTTT
cdr3_aa: CATGTGGSGELFF

cdr3_length: 15
clone_size: NA
v_call: TRBV4-3
d_call: NA
j_call: TRBJ1-1
cdr3_nt: TGCGCCAGCAGCCAAGATACCGGGGGGCTGAGTGAAGCTTTCTTT
cdr3_aa: CASSQDTGGLSEAFF

cdr3_length: 16
clone_size: NA
v_call: TRBV9
d_call: TRBD2
j_call: TRBJ2-2
cdr3_nt: TGTGCCAGCAGCACCTCTAGCGGGGGACACACCGGGGAGCTGTTTTTT
cdr3_aa: CASSTSSGGHTGELFF

cdr3_length: 13
clone_size: NA
v_call: TRBV4-2
d_call: NA
j_call: TRBJ2-2
cdr3_nt: TGTGCCAGCAGCCAAGAGAGGGCCGGGGAGCTGTTTTTT
cdr3_aa: CASSQERAGELFF

cdr3_length: 14
clone_size: NA
v_call: TRBV6-5
d_call: NA
j_call: TRBJ2-5
cdr3_nt: TGTGCCAGCAGCCGTACAGGGATCTGGGAGACCCAGTACTTC
cdr3_aa: CASSRTGIWETQYF

cdr3_length: 15
clone_size: NA
v_call: TRBV11-2
d_call: NA
j_call: TRBJ2-3
cdr3_nt: TGTGCCAGCAGCTTAGCTTTTAGCGTCACAGATACGCAGTATTTT
cdr3_aa: CASSLAFSVTDTQYF

cdr3_length: 15
clone_size: NA
v_call: TRBV11-1
d_call: TRBD2
j_call: TRBJ2-3
cdr3_nt: TGTGCCAGCAGCCCAGCGGGGGTAAACACAGATACGCAGTATTTT
cdr3_aa: CASSPAGVNTDTQYF

cdr3_length: 15
clone_size: NA
v_call: TRBV9
d_call: NA
j_call: TRBJ1-2
cdr3_nt: TGTGCCAGCAGCGCCCGCGCCACAGAAACCTATGGCTACACCTTC
cdr3_aa: CASSARATETYGYTF

cdr3_length: 13
clone_size: NA
v_call: TRBV18
d_call: NA
j_call: TRBJ1-2
cdr3_nt: TGTGCCAGCTCACCAAGTCCGGCCGAGGTCTACACCTTC
cdr3_aa: CASSPSPAEVYTF

cdr3_length: 17
clone_size: NA
v_call: TRBV19
d_call: TRBD1
j_call: TRBJ1-1
cdr3_nt: TGTGCCAGTAGTAGCTTGAAGGGGGCCAGGTTCGGTACTGAAGCTTTCTTT
cdr3_aa: CASSSLKGARFGTEAFF

cdr3_length: 12
clone_size: NA
v_call: TRBV14
d_call: NA
j_call: TRBJ1-1
cdr3_nt: TGTGCCAGCACCACCGGGGGGGATGAAGCTTTCTTT
cdr3_aa: CASTTGGDEAFF

cdr3_length: 16
clone_size: NA
v_call: TRBV5-6
d_call: NA
j_call: TRBJ2-6
cdr3_nt: TGTGCCAGCAGCTTGTGGACAGCTTCTGGGGCCAACGTCCTGACTTTC
cdr3_aa: CASSLWTASGANVLTF

cdr3_length: 13
clone_size: NA
v_call: TRBV5-6
d_call: NA
j_call: TRBJ2-2
cdr3_nt: TGTGCCAGCAGCTTAGCAAACACCGGGGAGCTGTTTTTT
cdr3_aa: CASSLANTGELFF

cdr3_length: 17
clone_size: NA
v_call: TRBV11-2
d_call: TRBD2
j_call: TRBJ2-1
cdr3_nt: TGTGCCAGCAGCTTTTTACTTCGGCAGGGAGGGTTAGATGAGCAGTTCTTC
cdr3_aa: CASSFLLRQGGLDEQFF

cdr3_length: 12
clone_size: NA
v_call: TRBV12-3/TRBV12-4
d_call: NA
j_call: TRBJ2-1
cdr3_nt: TGTGCCAGCAGACGGGTGGTCGATGAGCAGTTCTTC
cdr3_aa: CASRRVVDEQFF

cdr3_length: 14
clone_size: NA
v_call: TRBV30
d_call: NA
j_call: TRBJ2-3
cdr3_nt: TGTGCCTGCCGGACTGACTCTAGCACAGATACGCAGTATTTT
cdr3_aa: CACRTDSSTDTQYF

cdr3_length: 15
clone_size: few
v_call: TRBV5-1
d_call: NA
j_call: TRBJ1-4
cdr3_nt: TGCGCCAGCAGCCGTGACAGAGCAACTAATGAAAAACTGTTTTTT
cdr3_aa: CASSRDRATNEKLFF

cdr3_length: 15
clone_size: NA
v_call: TRBV7-3
d_call: TRBD1
j_call: TRBJ2-4
cdr3_nt: TGTGCCAGCAGCTTAGTAGGGGGCAATAGGCACATTCAGTACTTC
cdr3_aa: CASSLVGGNRHIQYF

cdr3_length: 15
clone_size: NA
v_call: TRBV27
d_call: NA
j_call: TRBJ1-2
cdr3_nt: TGTGCCAGCAGTTTATCTGGGCCTGGTAACTATGGCTACACCTTC
cdr3_aa: CASSLSGPGNYGYTF

cdr3_length: 15
clone_size: NA
v_call: TRBV5-1
d_call: NA
j_call: TRBJ1-6
cdr3_nt: TGCGCCAGCAGCTTAGACTCGACGGTAGGTTCACCCCTCCACTTT
cdr3_aa: CASSLDSTVGSPLHF

cdr3_length: 17
clone_size: NA
v_call: TRBV29-1
d_call: NA
j_call: TRBJ1-2
cdr3_nt: TGCAGCGTTGAAGGGGTCGATAACAGGGTTTTGGGATATGGCTACACCTTC
cdr3_aa: CSVEGVDNRVLGYGYTF

cdr3_length: 12
clone_size: NA
v_call: TRBV5-4
d_call: NA
j_call: TRBJ1-6
cdr3_nt: TGTGCCAGCAGCTTTGAGGATTCACCCCTCCACTTT
cdr3_aa: CASSFEDSPLHF